Presented here are 20 T cell receptor beta chains from one specimen sequenced in a study of T cell repertoires in ileal Crohn's disease. The protocol was immunoSEQ multiplex PCR, while the TCRdb copy is restricted to in-frame clones and leaves out a portion. The repertoire has 5,000 or so clones, approximately 80% of them found once; the top ten carry under 45%. Time point described: neoterminal ileum biopsy at postoperative endoscopy, about 6 months after surgery. Specimen: ileal tissue. Receptor source: an adult with Crohn's disease.

This clone was found a few times. This chain uses TRBV5-4 with TRBJ1-2; maybe TRBD1 (5 bases). The CDR3 consists of 14 residues. Trimming shortened V by 0 bases and J by 4 bases, and 10 bases separated the two germline ends. Per germline, CDR1 SGHNT and CDR2 YYREEE (reference sequence). Here the CDR3 reads CASSLVGRVYGYTF. The CDR3 coding sequence is TGTGCCAGCAGCTTGGTGGGACGGGTCTATGGCTACACCTTC.

CDR3 DNA: TGCAGCGTTGAGGGACGCGGCAACTATGGCTACACCTTC. Encoded protein: CSVEGRGNYGYTF. The chain has TRBV29-1 and TRBJ1-2, with D possibly matching TRBD1 (5 bases). The CDR3 totals 13 residues. The V and J ends lost 3 bases and 2 bases respectively, with 10 bases between them. In germline, CDR1 is SQVTM, CDR2 ANQGSEA. Drawing the rest from reference TRBV29-1 and TRBJ1-2, the complete variable domain is SAVISQKPSRDICQRGTSLTIQCQVDSQVTMMFWYRQQPGQSLTLIATANQGSEATYESGFVIDKFPISRPNLTFSTLTVSNMSPEDSSIYLCSVEGRGNYGYTFGSGTRLTVV.

The chain has TRBV14 and TRBJ2-5, with D possibly being TRBD2 (6 bases). Trimming pared 3 bases from V and 3 bases from J, leaving 8 bases between. CDR1 is SGHDN and CDR2 is FVKESK in the germline V gene. The CDR3 is made up of 13 amino acids. The CDR3 DNA reads TGTGCCAGCAGCCAGTGGGGGGAAGAGACCCAGTACTTC. Translating it yields CASSQWGEETQYF.

V gene TRBV10-3 combines with J gene TRBJ2-1; 12 bases line up with TRBD2. Germline V lookup: CDR1 ENHRY, CDR2 SYGVKD. The ends lost 3 bases at V and 3 bases at J; junction bases unmatched: 6. The CDR3 has 17 residues. The CDR3 coding sequence is TGTGCCATCAGTGAACTAGCGGGGGGCTCCGACTACAATGAGCAGTTCTTC. It encodes CAISELAGGSDYNEQFF.

The count of this clone is one. V usage is TRBV10-3 and J usage is TRBJ1-1; tentatively, D is TRBD1 (6 bases). Trimming removed 5 bases from V and 7 bases from J, with 14 bases in between. Germline V CDR1 and CDR2: ENHRY, SYGVKD. The CDR3 totals 13 residues. The CDR3 DNA reads TGTGCCATCAGTACCAGGGGATTGGGTGAAGCTTTCTTT. It is translated as CAISTRGLGEAFF.

This clone came up a few times. The chain uses TRBV9 and TRBJ2-5; 10 bases are a match to TRBD2. Germline-derived CDR1 and CDR2 are SGDLS and YYNGEE. Germline trimming cut 1 base from V and 4 bases from J; bases unmatched to any gene: 1. This CDR3 is 14 amino acids long. In nucleotides, the CDR3 is TGTGCCAGCAGCGTACCTAGCGGGGGAGAGACCCAGTACTTC. It translates to CASSVPSGGETQYF.

This clone occurred once. The chain combines TRBV19 with TRBJ1-1, with no clear D. The germline gives CDR1 LNHDA, CDR2 SQIVND (reference sequence). Trimming cost V 7 bases and J 0 bases, with 3 bases left between them. The CDR3 loop spans 11 amino acids. The CDR3 DNA reads TGTGCCAGTAAGGTGAACACTGAAGCTTTCTTT. Amino acid sequence: CASKVNTEAFF.

This chain uses TRBV29-1 with TRBJ1-5; 9 nucleotides line up with TRBD1. Germline V gene data show CDR1 as SQVTM and CDR2 as ANQGSEA. J lost 4 bases, V lost 6 bases, and 7 bases had no gene match. This CDR3 region has 14 residues. CDR3 sequence: CSVRTGTGNQPQHF. The CDR3 coding sequence is TGCAGCGTGCGGACCGGGACAGGGAATCAGCCCCAGCATTTT.

This rearrangement joins TRBV2 to TRBJ2-1; tentative D call: TRBD2 (6 bases). CDR3 size: 12 residues. Trimming took 8 bases from V and 4 from J, leaving 9 bases between them. Germline values: CDR1 SNHLY, CDR2 FYNNEI. In DNA form, the CDR3 reads TGTGCCAGCCGTAGCGGATACAATGAGCAGTTCTTC. The encoded protein is CASRSGYNEQFF.

The V gene is TRBV5-1, the J gene TRBJ1-1, with 9 bases fitting TRBD1. This CDR3 is 13 amino acids long. With 4 bases clipped from V and 4 bases from J, the junction kept 2 bases outside the gene matches. Per germline, CDR1 SGHRS and CDR2 YFSETQ. In DNA form, the CDR3 reads TGCGCCAGCAGCCAGGGACAGGGCACTGAAGCTTTCTTT. Protein: CASSQGQGTEAFF.

The genes are TRBV7-2 and TRBJ2-1; D is uncertain. The CDR3 has 13 amino acids. CDR1 and CDR2 (germline): SGHTA, FQGNSA. V was cut by 3 bases and J by 2 bases, with 5 bases left in between. CDR3 region: CASSFEAYNEQFF. CDR3 nucleotides: TGTGCCAGCAGCTTTGAGGCCTACAATGAGCAGTTCTTC.

The rearrangement links TRBV30 to TRBJ2-3; D tentatively reads TRBD1 or TRBD2 (5 bases each). Germline V CDR1 and CDR2: GTSNPN, SVGIG (reference sequence). Between the trimmed V and J ends, which lost 0 bases and 4 bases, there was a span of 20 bases. The CDR3 has 17 amino acids. The CDR3 sequence: CAWSVGDPSYDADTQYF. CDR3 nucleotides: TGTGCCTGGAGTGTAGGGGACCCATCCTATGACGCAGATACGCAGTATTTT.

The chain has TRBV7-9 and TRBJ1-1; D gene ambiguous. V shed 1 base and J shed 4 bases, with 7 bases lying between them. CDR1 is SEHNR, CDR2 FQNEAQ, per germline (reference sequence). The CDR3 runs to 13 residues. The CDR3: CASSLEGGTEAFF. The CDR3 nucleotides read TGTGCCAGCAGCTTAGAAGGAGGCACTGAAGCTTTCTTT.

V gene TRBV5-6 combines with J gene TRBJ2-1, with a tentative D call TRBD2 (6 bases). V was pared by 5 bases and J by 4 bases, with 10 bases between. This CDR3 is built from 13 residues. Germline CDR1 SGHDT, CDR2 YYEEEE. CDR3 sequence (DNA): TGTGCCAGCAGACCAGGGAGGTACAATGAGCAGTTCTTC. Residues: CASRPGRYNEQFF.

This chain links TRBV7-8 with TRBJ2-1, with unresolved D. This CDR3 comprises 16 residues. V lost 3 bases and J 0 bases, leaving 12 bases between the germline ends. The germline V gene has CDR1 SGHVS and CDR2 FQNEAQ. DNA of the CDR3: TGTGCCAGCAGCTTCTTGGGTCCTAGCTCCTACAATGAGCAGTTCTTC. This encodes CASSFLGPSSYNEQFF.

The CDR3: CSVQGQGNTGELFF. CDR3 bases: TGCAGCGTTCAAGGACAGGGGAACACCGGGGAGCTGTTTTTT. The chain carries TRBV29-1 and TRBJ2-2; 8 bases match TRBD1. Trimming at V came to 5 bases and at J to 1 base, leaving 3 bases not matched to a gene. The length of the CDR3 is 14 residues. Germline V gene data show CDR1 as SQVTM and CDR2 as ANQGSEA.

The genes are TRBV18 and TRBJ1-6; no clear D gene. Per the germline V gene, CDR1 is KGHSH and CDR2 is LQKENI. The ends were cut back, 1 base at V and 9 bases at J, with 7 bases in the middle. This CDR3 region has 13 residues. CDR3 sequence reads: CASSPRKGSPLHF. The CDR3 region has the DNA TGTGCCAGCTCACCACGAAAGGGTTCACCCCTCCACTTT.

This clone was recorded a few times. The V and J genes are TRBV6-5 and TRBJ1-1; D uncertain. Germline V CDR1 and CDR2: MNHEY, SVGAGI. Trimming pared 6 bases from V and 7 bases from J, leaving 15 bases between. This CDR3 region has 13 residues. The CDR3 DNA sequence: TGTGCCAGCAGCCCGGACCGTGTCGTTGAAGCTTTCTTT. This sequence encodes CASSPDRVVEAFF.

The rearrangement joins TRBV14 to TRBJ2-1; D is unclear. In germline, CDR1 is SGHDN, CDR2 FVKESK. This CDR3 spans 14 amino acids. V lost 4 bases and J 9 bases, leaving 16 bases between the germline ends. The CDR3 DNA reads TGTGCCAGCAGCCCGACGAGGCTTATGGGTGAGCAGTTCTTC. This sequence encodes CASSPTRLMGEQFF.

The V and J genes are TRBV4-1 and TRBJ2-5, with D possibly matching TRBD1 (5 bases). The CDR3 loop spans 14 amino acids. Trimming took off 0 bases at V and 6 bases at J, with 11 bases between the two ends. Germline-derived CDR1 and CDR2 are MGHRA and YSYEKL. The CDR3 loop reads CASSQDPGPQTQYF. The CDR3 nucleotides are TGCGCCAGCAGCCAAGACCCAGGGCCACAGACCCAGTACTTC.